The clone carrying this TCR beta chain came up many times. Its antigen is currently unknown. This sample was included in a study of glioma-infiltrating T cells. Study results and limitations: Above-expected tissue-blood divergence occurred in all gliomas, most in low-grade ones. Only very few CDR3 sequences appeared in both tissue and blood.

TCR alpha and beta CDR3 regions were amplified from RNA using iRepertoire nested multiplex PCR. One-step reverse transcription and amplification started from approximately 100-400 ng of tissue mRNA or PBMC total RNA. TCRdb fed the multiplex PCR reads into MiXCR, producing one record per CDR3 protein. The table has about 4,900 distinct CDR3 sequences, more than 25% seen once. With 5 bases removed from V and 6 bases from J, the gap between germline ends came to 15 bases. CDR1 and CDR2 (germline): SGHRS, YFSETQ. The CDR3 is 14 residues long. This chain joins TRBV5-1 and TRBJ2-1, with D unresolved. This clonotype originated in a human donor with low-grade glioma or glioblastoma, undergoing nonglioma brain surgery, or in good health (not recorded which). Sequenced material: glioma tissue, nonneoplastic brain tissue, or PBMCs (not recorded which). The DNA of the CDR3 is TGCGCCAGCAGTCGATCTCCGCCACCCAATGAGCAGTTCTTC. It is translated as CASSRSPPPNEQFF.